A single sample gave rise to the 14 T cell receptor beta chains below, sequenced in a study of control samples from healthy donors and cancer patients. The assay was immunoSEQ multiplex PCR, and TCRdb's table has in-frame clones only and misses some. The sample shows about 190,000 clones, roughly 91% of them seen only once. The sample taken for sequencing was blood. All receptors come from a young man in good health.

CDR3 coding DNA: TGTGCCAGCAGCTTGGGTGGACAGGTACCGCAAGAGACCCAGTACTTC. As protein: CASSLGGQVPQETQYF. The chain recombines TRBV5-4 with TRBJ2-5; 7 bases are shared with TRBD1. CDR3 length: 16 residues. In germline, CDR1 is SGHNT, CDR2 YYREEE (reference sequence). J lost 2 bases, V lost 0 bases, and 7 bases had no gene match.

This clone was observed a single time. CDR3 amino acids: CASSQGRGGQPQHF. The CDR3 DNA reads TGTGCCAGCAGCCAGGGGAGGGGGGGGCAGCCCCAGCATTTT. The V gene is TRBV3-1 (or the pseudogene TRBV3-2), the J gene TRBJ1-5; D is perhaps TRBD1 (6 bases). The CDR3 is 14 amino acids. Looked up from germline, CDR1 is LGHDT and CDR2 is YNNKEL (reference sequence). Trimming removed 3 bases at V and 7 bases at J, with 13 bases between.

This chain uses TRBV19 with TRBJ1-5; TRBD1 aligns across 7 bases. CDR1 is LNHDA, CDR2 SQIVND, per germline (reference sequence). V gave up 4 bases and J gave up 6 bases; unmatched junction bases: 9. The CDR3 covers 15 residues. This CDR3 is CASSTLDREGQPQHF. The CDR3 nucleotides read TGTGCCAGTAGTACCCTTGACAGGGAGGGTCAGCCCCAGCATTTT.

The rearrangement uses TRBV12-3 or TRBV12-4 and TRBJ2-1; D remains unclear. This CDR3 has 12 residues. The V and J ends lost 4 bases and 10 bases respectively, with 11 bases between them. CDR3 DNA: TGTGCCAGCAGTTCCGATGCGGACGAGCAGTTCTTC. Encoded protein: CASSSDADEQFF.

This clone was counted a few times. This chain connects TRBV6-1 to TRBJ1-6, with no clear D. Trimming left V 0 bases short and J 5 bases short, with 8 bases between. The germline CDR1 and CDR2 sequences are MNHNS and SASEGT. This CDR3 contains 15 residues. CDR3 in amino acids: CASSEASGDNSPLHF. CDR3 DNA: TGTGCCAGCAGTGAAGCAAGCGGAGATAATTCACCCCTCCACTTT.

This rearrangement joins TRBV2 to TRBJ1-5, with a tentative D call TRBD1 (5 bases). Per germline, CDR1 SNHLY and CDR2 FYNNEI. V was cut by 3 bases and J by 7 bases, with 16 bases left in between. This CDR3 contains 15 residues. The CDR3 coding sequence is TGTGCCAGCAGTGATAAAGAGGGGATAAGGCAGCCCCAGCATTTT. It encodes CASSDKEGIRQPQHF.

This chain links TRBV3-1 (or the pseudogene TRBV3-2) with TRBJ2-3, with TRBD2 matching over 11 bases. The trim removed 0 bases at V and 4 bases at J, leaving 3 bases unmatched. This CDR3 is built from 16 residues. Looked up from germline, CDR1 is LGHDT and CDR2 is YNNKEL (reference sequence). CDR3 in DNA: TGTGCCAGCAGCCAAGACTTACTAGCGGGGGCAGATACGCAGTATTTT. It codes for CASSQDLLAGADTQYF.

The J gene is TRBJ1-2, the V gene TRBV19, with no clear D. Germline loops: CDR1 LNHDA, CDR2 SQIVND (reference sequence). The CDR3 has 11 residues. Trimming took off 9 bases at V and 8 bases at J, with 13 bases between the two ends. CDR3 nucleotides: TGTGCCAGCAAATCGACTTGGGGCTACACCTTC. Translated, it gives CASKSTWGYTF.

The gene calls are TRBV5-4 and TRBJ2-5; 12 bases map to TRBD2. Germline V gene lookup returns CDR1 SGHNT and CDR2 YYREEE (reference sequence). The CDR3 runs to 18 residues. The ends lost 1 base at V and 2 bases at J; junction bases unmatched: 9. The chain's CDR3 is CASSLLGLAGPSQETQYF. The CDR3 DNA reads as TGTGCCAGCAGCTTGCTCGGACTAGCGGGGCCTTCACAAGAGACCCAGTACTTC.

Comment on this clone: Other DNA sequences in this specimen translate into the identical CDR3. The chain joins TRBV7-8 to TRBJ1-1, with D hard to call. V lost 5 bases to trimming and J lost 0 bases, with 7 bases between them. CDR3 size: 13 residues. Germline CDR1 and CDR2: SGHVS and FQNEAQ. The CDR3, as DNA: TGTGCCAGCAGCCTAACGTTGAACACTGAAGCTTTCTTT. It encodes CASSLTLNTEAFF.

This clone was counted many times. The V call is TRBV2, the J call TRBJ1-5; tentative D call: TRBD1 (6 bases). The CDR3 runs to 16 residues. CDR1 SNHLY and CDR2 FYNNEI come from the germline V gene. With 8 bases removed from V and 3 bases from J, the gap between germline ends came to 20 bases. CDR3 bases: TGTGCCAGCGGAGGGGGGGGAGACAGCTTCAATCAGCCCCAGCATTTT. It translates to CASGGGGDSFNQPQHF.

Concerning this clone itself: In the same sample, other DNA sequences code for this CDR3. The rearrangement uses TRBV7-8 and TRBJ1-1, with D possibly matching TRBD1 (6 bases). The germline gives CDR1 SGHVS, CDR2 FQNEAQ. The CDR3 contains 14 residues. Trimming cost V 0 bases and J 5 bases, with 10 bases left between them. The CDR3 loop is CASSLAGGRTEAFF. The CDR3 region has the DNA TGTGCCAGCAGCTTAGCAGGGGGTAGGACTGAAGCTTTCTTT.

This sequence joins TRBV24-1 and TRBJ1-3; D perhaps matches TRBD1 (6 bases). V was pared by 10 bases and J by 0 bases, with 15 bases between. The germline V gene has CDR1 KGHDR and CDR2 SFDVKD. This CDR3 has 15 residues. CDR3: CATASGGSSGNTIYF. Here the CDR3 DNA reads TGTGCCACAGCCTCTGGGGGCAGCTCTGGAAACACCATATATTTT.

This sequence joins TRBV6-6 and TRBJ1-1; 7 bases align to TRBD1. The CDR3 runs to 14 residues. The germline CDR1 and CDR2 sequences are MNHNY and SVGAGI (reference sequence). After removal of 8 bases from V and 4 bases from J, the junction contained 10 bases not matched to a gene. The CDR3 protein is CASGLEQGSTEAFF. Written as DNA, the CDR3 is TGTGCCAGCGGGCTTGAACAGGGGAGCACTGAAGCTTTCTTT.